This TCR beta chain is drawn from a study of brain T cells in children with intractable seizures. Assay used: immunoSEQ multiplex PCR; TCRdb lists only in-frame clones, some missing. The table includes about 340,000 clones, about 93% detected once. The germline CDR1 and CDR2 sequences are SQVTM and ANQGSEA. CDR3 length equals 13 residues. J was trimmed by 10 bases and V by 4 bases; bases with no gene match: 10. Time point meaning: blood from clinic visit 5 months post-surgery; TSC patient then seizure free. The source material was peripheral blood, sampled roughly 5 months after surgery. The receptor comes from a boy younger than two with tuberous sclerosis and intractable seizures. The chain links TRBV29-1 to TRBJ2-1; 7 bases map to TRBD2. DNA of the CDR3: TGCAGCGTTGTGGGAGGGCGGATGGAAGAGCAGTTCTTC. It encodes CSVVGGRMEEQFF.